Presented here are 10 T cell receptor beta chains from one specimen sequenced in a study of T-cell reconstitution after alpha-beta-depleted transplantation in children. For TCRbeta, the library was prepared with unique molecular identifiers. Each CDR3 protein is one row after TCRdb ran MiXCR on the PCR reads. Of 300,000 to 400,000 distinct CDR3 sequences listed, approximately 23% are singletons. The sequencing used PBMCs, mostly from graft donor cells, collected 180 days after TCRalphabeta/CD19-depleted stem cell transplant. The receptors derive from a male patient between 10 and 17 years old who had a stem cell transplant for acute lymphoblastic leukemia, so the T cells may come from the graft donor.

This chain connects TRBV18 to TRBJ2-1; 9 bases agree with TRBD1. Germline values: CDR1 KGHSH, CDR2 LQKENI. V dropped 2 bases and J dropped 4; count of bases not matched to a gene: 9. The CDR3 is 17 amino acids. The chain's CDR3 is CASSPLYRGRGYNEQFF. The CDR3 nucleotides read TGTGCCAGCTCACCATTGTACAGGGGGCGAGGGTACAATGAGCAGTTCTTC.

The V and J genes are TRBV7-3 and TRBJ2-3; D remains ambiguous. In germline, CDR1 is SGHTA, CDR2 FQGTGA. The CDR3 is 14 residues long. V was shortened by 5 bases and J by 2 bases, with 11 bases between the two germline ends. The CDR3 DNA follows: TGTGCCAGCAGCCCAGGCGGCCTCACAGATACGCAGTATTTT. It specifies CASSPGGLTDTQYF.

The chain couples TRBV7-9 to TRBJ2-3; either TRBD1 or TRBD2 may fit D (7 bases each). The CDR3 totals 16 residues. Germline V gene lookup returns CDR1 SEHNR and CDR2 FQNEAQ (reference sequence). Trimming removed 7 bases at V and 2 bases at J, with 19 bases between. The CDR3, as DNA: TGTGCCAGCACTCAGGGGGGGAGAATGGTCACAGATACGCAGTATTTT. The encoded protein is CASTQGGRMVTDTQYF. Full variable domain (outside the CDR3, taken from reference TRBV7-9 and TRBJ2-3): DTGVSQNPRHKITKRGQNVTFRCDPISEHNRLYWYRQTLGQGPEFLTYFQNEAQLEKSRLLSDRFSAERPKGSFSTLEIQRTEQGDSAMYLCASTQGGRMVTDTQYFGPGTRLTVL.

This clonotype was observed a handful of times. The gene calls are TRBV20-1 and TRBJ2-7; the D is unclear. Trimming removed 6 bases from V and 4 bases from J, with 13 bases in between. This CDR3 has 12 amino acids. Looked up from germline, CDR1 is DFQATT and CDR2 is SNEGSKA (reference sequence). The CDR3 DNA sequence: TGCAGTGCCCAGAGGTCGGTTTACGAGCAGTACTTC. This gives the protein CSAQRSVYEQYF.

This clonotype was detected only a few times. For the CDR3, the DNA is TGCAGTGCTGAGACTAGCGGGATAAGCAATGAGCAGTTCTTC. Translated: CSAETSGISNEQFF. This sequence joins TRBV20-1 and TRBJ2-1, with TRBD2 identical over 11 bases. The CDR3 has 14 amino acids. Germline lookup yields CDR1 DFQATT and CDR2 SNEGSKA (reference sequence). V shed 5 bases, J shed 6 bases, and the junction held 6 bases outside the gene matches.

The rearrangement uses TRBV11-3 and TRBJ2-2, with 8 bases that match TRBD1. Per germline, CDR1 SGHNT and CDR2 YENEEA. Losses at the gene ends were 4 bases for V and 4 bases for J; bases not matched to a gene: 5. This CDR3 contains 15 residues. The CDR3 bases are TGTGCCAGCAGCTCCGGACAGGGTAGCACCGGGGAGCTGTTTTTT. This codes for CASSSGQGSTGELFF.

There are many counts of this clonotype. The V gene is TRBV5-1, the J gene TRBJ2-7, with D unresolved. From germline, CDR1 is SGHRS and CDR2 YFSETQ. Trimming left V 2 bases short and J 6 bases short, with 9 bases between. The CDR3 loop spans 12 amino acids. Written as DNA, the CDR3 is TGCGCCAGCAGCTTTGGGCTGGGCGAGCAGTACTTC. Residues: CASSFGLGEQYF. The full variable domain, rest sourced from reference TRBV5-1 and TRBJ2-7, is KAGVTQTPRYLIKTRGQQVTLSCSPISGHRSVSWYQQTPGQGLQFLFEYFSETQRNKGNFPGRFSGRQFSNSRSEMNVSTLELGDSALYLCASSFGLGEQYFGPGTRLTVT.

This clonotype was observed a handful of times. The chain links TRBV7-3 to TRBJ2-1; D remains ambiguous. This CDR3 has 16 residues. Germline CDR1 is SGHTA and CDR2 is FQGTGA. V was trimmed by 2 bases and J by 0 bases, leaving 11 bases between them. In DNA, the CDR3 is TGTGCCAGCAGCTTAGGCCTAGTGAGCTCCTACAATGAGCAGTTCTTC. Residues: CASSLGLVSSYNEQFF.

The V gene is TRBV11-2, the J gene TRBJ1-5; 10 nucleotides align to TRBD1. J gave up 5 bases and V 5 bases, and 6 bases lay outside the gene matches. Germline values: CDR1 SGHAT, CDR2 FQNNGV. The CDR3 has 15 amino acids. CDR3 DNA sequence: TGTGCCAGCAGCATAGGGACAGGGGAAGATCAGCCCCAGCATTTT. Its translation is CASSIGTGEDQPQHF.

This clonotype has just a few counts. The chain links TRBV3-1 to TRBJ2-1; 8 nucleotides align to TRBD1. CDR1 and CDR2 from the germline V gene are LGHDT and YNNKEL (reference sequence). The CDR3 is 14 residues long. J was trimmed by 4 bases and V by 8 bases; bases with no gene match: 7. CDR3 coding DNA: TGTGCCAGCGTACCGAGGACAGGGTACAATGAGCAGTTCTTC. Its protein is CASVPRTGYNEQFF.